The rows below give T cell receptor beta chains drawn from one sample of a study of OX40 agonist ivuxolimab in advanced cancers. Profiling relied on immunoSEQ multiplex PCR, and the TCRdb table lists in-frame clones only, not all of them. The table shows about 64,000 clones, with around four fifths occurring only once. The material sequenced was CD4+ or CD8+ T cells sorted from blood, taken in a trial of the OX40 agonist ivuxolimab. These receptors came from an adult with an advanced solid tumor such as melanoma, head and neck, liver or kidney cancer. Both conserved end residues are part of each CDR3. D genes are given only for firm matches. Size is omitted from some rows. Given values are once, few, many or a class for expanded clones.

TRBD2 TRBJ2-7 - TRBV19 TGTGCCAGTAGAGTTGCGGCTAGCGGGATATACGAGCAGTACTTC CASRVAASGIYEQYF
- TRBJ2-1 - TRBV7-6 TGTGCCAGCAGCGCGCAGGGATACTACAATGAGCAGTTCTTC CASSAQGYYNEQFF
- TRBJ2-5 - TRBV2 TGTGCCAGCAGTGAAGCGCAGGTGGGAGCCGGTAAGACCCAGTACTTC CASSEAQVGAGKTQYF
- TRBJ1-4 - TRBV5-4 TGTGCCAGCAGCTTGAAAGGGGCTAATGAAAAACTGTTTTTT CASSLKGANEKLFF
- TRBJ2-2 - TRBV6-1 TGTGCCAGCAGTGAAGTAGGTAGTCTTCCTACCGGGGAGCTGTTTTTT CASSEVGSLPTGELFF
TRBD2 TRBJ2-1 - TRBV28 TGTGCCAGCAGTGGACTAGCGGGGGTGTTCTTC CASSGLAGVFF
- TRBJ1-4 - TRBV27 TGTGCCACCTCCCGCGGGGCGGCTAATGAAAAACTGTTTTTT CATSRGAANEKLFF
TRBD1 TRBJ1-6 - TRBV2 TGTGCCAGCAGTGAAGGTGACAGGGGAGTTACCTATAATTCACCCCTCCACTTT CASSEGDRGVTYNSPLHF
TRBD1 TRBJ2-7 - TRBV18 TGTGCCAGCTCACCCGGGACAGCATCTTTCGAGCAGTACTTC CASSPGTASFEQYF
TRBD1 TRBJ2-3 few TRBV7-9 TGTGCCAGCTCAACAGGACAGGGCATAGATACGCAGTATTTT CASSTGQGIDTQYF
- TRBJ2-3 - TRBV6-1 TGTGCCACCCCGGGACTCGACACAGATACGCAGTATTTT CATPGLDTDTQYF
- TRBJ1-1 - TRBV27 TGTGCCAGCAGTTTAGCCATAATGAACACTGAAGCTTTCTTT CASSLAIMNTEAFF
TRBD2 TRBJ2-2 once TRBV6-5 TGTGCCAGCAGGGCCGGGACTAGCCTAACAGGGGAGCTGTTTTTT CASRAGTSLTGELFF
- TRBJ2-7 - TRBV6-1 TGTGCCAGCAGTGTCCCCAGGGCTAACTCCTACGAGCAGTACTTC CASSVPRANSYEQYF
TRBD2 TRBJ2-3 - TRBV28 TGTGCCAGCAGTCCGAGGGTGGGGGGGACAGATACGCAGTATTTT CASSPRVGGTDTQYF
- TRBJ2-1 - TRBV28 TGTGCCAGTCGCGAGACCTCCTACAATGAGCAGTTCTTC CASRETSYNEQFF
- TRBJ1-6 - TRBV6-5 TGTGCCAGCAGTCCGGGTGTCCGGCATAATTCACCCCTCCACTTT CASSPGVRHNSPLHF
TRBD2 TRBJ2-2 few TRBV9 TGTGCCAGCAGCGTAGGACTAGCGGCGAACACCGGGGAGCTGTTTTTT CASSVGLAANTGELFF
- TRBJ2-1 - TRBV30 TGTGCCTGGACCCGAGGGGGGATATACAATGAGCAGTTCTTC CAWTRGGIYNEQFF
- TRBJ2-3 - TRBV9 TGTGCCAGCAGCGTAGTAGCAGATACGCAGTATTTT CASSVVADTQYF
- TRBJ2-1 - TRBV29-1 TGCAGCGCCCCGGCCCCCGGACTAAGCTACAATGAGCAGTTCTTC CSAPAPGLSYNEQFF
- TRBJ1-4 few TRBV14 TGTGCCAGCAGCCAAGATCGGGGAAAGGGTGAAAAACTGTTTTTT CASSQDRGKGEKLFF
- TRBJ2-3 once TRBV28 TGTGCCAGCAGTTACGGGCGAGATACGCAGTATTTT CASSYGRDTQYF
- TRBJ1-2 once TRBV15 TGTGCCACCAGCAGAGCTAGGGACTCGTATGGCTACACCTTC CATSRARDSYGYTF
- TRBJ2-7 - TRBV4-1 TGCGCCAGCAGCCAAGAAATCGCCGTGAGCTACGAGCAGTACTTC CASSQEIAVSYEQYF
- TRBJ1-3 - TRBV19 TGTGCCAGTAGTCACGAAGGGACTGCCGGAAACACCATATATTTT CASSHEGTAGNTIYF
TRBD2 TRBJ2-3 - TRBV7-2 TGTGCCAGCAGCTTTACACTAGCGGGAGATACGCAGTATTTT CASSFTLAGDTQYF
TRBD2 TRBJ2-5 - TRBV2 TGTGCCAGCAGTGTAGACAGCGGGGGGGCCGGGGAGACCCAGTACTTC CASSVDSGGAGETQYF
TRBD2 TRBJ2-5 - TRBV6-5 TGTGCCAGCAGTTCCATGACTAGCGGGGAACAAGAGACCCAGTACTTC CASSSMTSGEQETQYF
- TRBJ2-3 - TRBV30 TGTGCCTGGGCCCTCAGCTCAGGGGAAGATACGCAGTATTTT CAWALSSGEDTQYF
- TRBJ1-5 - TRBV27 TGTGCCAGCAGTCCACAGGAGGCGCTCACTCAGCCCCAGCATTTT CASSPQEALTQPQHF
- TRBJ2-1 - TRBV9 TGTGCCAGCAGCCGGCTGGATGAGCAGTTCTTC CASSRLDEQFF
TRBD2 TRBJ2-1 - TRBV9 TGTGCCAGCAGCGTCGGGACTAGCGGGAGAGGGTACAATGAGCAGTTCTTC CASSVGTSGRGYNEQFF
TRBD2 TRBJ2-5 - TRBV9 TGTGCCAGCAGCGTAGGATCTCTGGCTAGCGGGAGGGGAGAGACCCAGTACTTC CASSVGSLASGRGETQYF
TRBD1 TRBJ1-1 - TRBV7-2 TGTGCCAGCAGCTTACAGGGGGCCTCTGAAGCTTTCTTT CASSLQGASEAFF
TRBD2 TRBJ2-7 - TRBV19 TGTGCCAGTAGTATATCGCGGGGGGGAGCCTACGAGCAGTACTTC CASSISRGGAYEQYF
TRBD1 TRBJ2-3 - TRBV7-9 TGTGCCAGCAGGGCCGGGACAGGGGAAACAGATACGCAGTATTTT CASRAGTGETDTQYF
- TRBJ1-6 few TRBV4-2 TGTGCCAGCAGCCAGGTGGACAGCAATTCACCCCTCCACTTT CASSQVDSNSPLHF
TRBD1 TRBJ2-7 - TRBV4-1 TGCGCCAGCAGCCAAGTCGAGACAGGGGCCTACGAGCAGTACTTC CASSQVETGAYEQYF
TRBD2 TRBJ2-1 - TRBV7-3 TGTGCCAGCAGCTTGACTAGCGGGAGGGCCCATGAGCAGTTCTTC CASSLTSGRAHEQFF
TRBD1 TRBJ1-4 - TRBV10-3 TGTGCCATCAGTGAAGGACAGGGAGAAACTAATGAAAAACTGTTTTTT CAISEGQGETNEKLFF